The subject of this entry is one T cell receptor (beta chain). Its cognate antigen is unknown. Germline loops: CDR1 SGHTS, CDR2 YDEGEE. V lost 3 bases and J lost 2; bases outside the gene matches: 0. The CDR3 consists of 13 residues. PCR amplification relied on 60 Vbeta primers (plus 13 Jbeta primers). TCRdb's copy holds only in-frame clones and misses some; the assay was immunoSEQ multiplex PCR. Among under 150,000 clones, roughly 83% were seen once, and the ten largest hold 3.5% to 5%. The sample belongs to a study of cytomegalovirus exposure and HLA in healthy donors. Whole-study context: Prior work identified around 110 million unique TCR beta sequences in approximately 200 million T cells. Overall study results and limits: According to the study, approximately 150 TCR beta chains were cytomegalovirus-associated.

The origin of this receptor is a man in his forties in good health and CMV-seropositive. The V call is TRBV5-8, the J call TRBJ2-7; TRBD1 matches at 9 bases. The sample comprised PBMCs. The chain's CDR3 is CASSWTGAYEQYF. The DNA of the CDR3 is TGTGCCAGCAGCTGGACAGGGGCCTACGAGCAGTACTTC.